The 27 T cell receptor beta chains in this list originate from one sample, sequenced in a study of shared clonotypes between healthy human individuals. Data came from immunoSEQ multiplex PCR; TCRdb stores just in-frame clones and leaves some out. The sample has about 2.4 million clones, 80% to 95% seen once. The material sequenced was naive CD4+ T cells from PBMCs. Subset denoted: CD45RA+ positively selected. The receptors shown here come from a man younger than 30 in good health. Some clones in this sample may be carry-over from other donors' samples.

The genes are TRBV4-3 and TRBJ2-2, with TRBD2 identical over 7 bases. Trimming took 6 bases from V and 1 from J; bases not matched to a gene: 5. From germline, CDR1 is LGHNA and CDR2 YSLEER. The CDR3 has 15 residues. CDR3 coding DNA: TGCGCCAGCAGGGCAGCGGGGAGGAACACCGGGGAGCTGTTTTTT. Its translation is CASRAAGRNTGELFF.

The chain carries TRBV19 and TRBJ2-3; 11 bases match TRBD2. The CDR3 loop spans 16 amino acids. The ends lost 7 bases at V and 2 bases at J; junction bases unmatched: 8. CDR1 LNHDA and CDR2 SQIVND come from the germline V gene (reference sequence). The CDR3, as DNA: TGTGCCAGTAAGATTCAGACTAGCGGGACCACAGATACGCAGTATTTT. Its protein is CASKIQTSGTTDTQYF.

This chain's CDR3 is CASSPSTTTDTQYF. The CDR3 DNA is TGTGCCAGCTCACCTAGCACAACCACAGATACGCAGTATTTT. This chain connects TRBV18 to TRBJ2-3; D not certain. Germline-derived CDR1 and CDR2 are KGHSH and LQKENI. V was cut by 3 bases and J by 2 bases, with 9 bases left in between. The CDR3 has 14 residues.

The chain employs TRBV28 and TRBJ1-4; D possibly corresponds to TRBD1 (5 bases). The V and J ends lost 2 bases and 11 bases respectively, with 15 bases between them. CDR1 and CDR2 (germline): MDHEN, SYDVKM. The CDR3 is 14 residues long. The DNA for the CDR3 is TGTGCCAGCAGTTTAGGACACGGGAGAGGGAAACTGTTTTTT. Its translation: CASSLGHGRGKLFF. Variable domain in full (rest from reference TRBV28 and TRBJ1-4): DVKVTQSSRYLVKRTGEKVFLECVQDMDHENMFWYRQDPGLGLRLIYFSYDVKMKEKGDIPEGYSVSREKKERFSLILESASTNQTSMYLCASSLGHGRGKLFFGSGTQLSVL.

CDR3 protein: CASSYSAQGGPYEQYF. CDR3 sequence (DNA): TGTGCCAGCAGTTACTCTGCCCAGGGAGGGCCCTACGAGCAGTACTTC. V and J are TRBV6-5 and TRBJ2-7, with 7 bases matching TRBD2. V gave up 0 bases and J gave up 2 bases; unmatched junction bases: 7. Germline V CDR1 and CDR2: MNHEY, SVGAGI. This CDR3 is built from 16 residues.

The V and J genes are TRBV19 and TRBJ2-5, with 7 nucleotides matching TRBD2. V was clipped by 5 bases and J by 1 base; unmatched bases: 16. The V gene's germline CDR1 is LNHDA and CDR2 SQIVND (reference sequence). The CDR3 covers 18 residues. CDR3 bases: TGTGCCAGTAGTCCCCGGCTAGCGGCACTGCCACTCCAAGAGACCCAGTACTTC. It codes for CASSPRLAALPLQETQYF.

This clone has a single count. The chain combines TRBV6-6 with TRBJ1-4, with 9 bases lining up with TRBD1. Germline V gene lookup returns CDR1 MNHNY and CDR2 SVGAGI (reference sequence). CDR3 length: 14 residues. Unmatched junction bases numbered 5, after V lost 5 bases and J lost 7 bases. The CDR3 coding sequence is TGTGCCAGCAGTCTGACAGGGGGATTTGAAAAACTGTTTTTT. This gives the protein CASSLTGGFEKLFF.

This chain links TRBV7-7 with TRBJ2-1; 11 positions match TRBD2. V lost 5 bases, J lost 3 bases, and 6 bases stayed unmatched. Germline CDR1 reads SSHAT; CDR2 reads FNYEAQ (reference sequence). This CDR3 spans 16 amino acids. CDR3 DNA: TGTGCCAGCAGCCTTAGCGGGAGGGCGGACTACAATGAGCAGTTCTTC. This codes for CASSLSGRADYNEQFF.

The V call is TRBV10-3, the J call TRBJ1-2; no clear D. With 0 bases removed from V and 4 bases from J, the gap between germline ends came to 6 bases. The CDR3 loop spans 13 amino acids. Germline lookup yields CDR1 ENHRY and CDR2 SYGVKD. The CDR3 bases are TGTGCCATCAGTGAGTCTAGCGTCTATGGCTACACCTTC. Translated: CAISESSVYGYTF.

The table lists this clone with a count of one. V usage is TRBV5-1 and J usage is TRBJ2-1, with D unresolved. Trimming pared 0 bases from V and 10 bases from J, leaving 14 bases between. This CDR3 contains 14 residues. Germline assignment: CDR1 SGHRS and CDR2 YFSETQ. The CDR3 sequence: CASSLARSREEQFF. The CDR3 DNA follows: TGCGCCAGCAGCTTGGCCAGGAGTAGGGAAGAGCAGTTCTTC.

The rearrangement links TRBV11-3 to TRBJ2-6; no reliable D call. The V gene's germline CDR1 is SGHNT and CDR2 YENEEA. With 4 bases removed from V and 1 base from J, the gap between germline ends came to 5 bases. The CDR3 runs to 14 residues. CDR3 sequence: CASSSTSGANVLTF. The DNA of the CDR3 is TGTGCCAGCAGCTCGACGTCTGGGGCCAACGTCCTGACTTTC.

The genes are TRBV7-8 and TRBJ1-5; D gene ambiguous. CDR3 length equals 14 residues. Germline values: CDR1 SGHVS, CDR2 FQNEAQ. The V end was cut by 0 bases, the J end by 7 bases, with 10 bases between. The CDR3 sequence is CASSLAKDMQPQHF. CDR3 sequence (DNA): TGTGCCAGCAGCTTAGCGAAGGATATGCAGCCCCAGCATTTT.

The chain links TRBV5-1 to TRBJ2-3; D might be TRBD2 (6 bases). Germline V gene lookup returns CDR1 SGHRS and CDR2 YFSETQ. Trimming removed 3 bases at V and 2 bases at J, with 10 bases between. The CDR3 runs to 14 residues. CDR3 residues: CASSSLALTDTQYF. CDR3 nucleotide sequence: TGCGCCAGCAGCTCACTAGCTCTCACAGATACGCAGTATTTT.

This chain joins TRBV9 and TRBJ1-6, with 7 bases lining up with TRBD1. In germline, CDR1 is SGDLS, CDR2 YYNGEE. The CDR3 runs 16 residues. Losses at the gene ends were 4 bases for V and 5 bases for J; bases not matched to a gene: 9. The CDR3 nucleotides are TGTGCCAGCAGCCCCCTTATGAGGGGGCATAATTCACCCCTCCACTTT. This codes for CASSPLMRGHNSPLHF.

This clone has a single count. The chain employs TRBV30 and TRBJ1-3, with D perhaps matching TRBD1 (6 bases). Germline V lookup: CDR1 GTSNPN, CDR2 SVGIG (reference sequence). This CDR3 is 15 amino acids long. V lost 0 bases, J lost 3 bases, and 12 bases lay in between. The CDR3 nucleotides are TGTGCCTGGAGTGTACTCAGGGGAGATGGAAACACCATATATTTT. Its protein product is CAWSVLRGDGNTIYF.

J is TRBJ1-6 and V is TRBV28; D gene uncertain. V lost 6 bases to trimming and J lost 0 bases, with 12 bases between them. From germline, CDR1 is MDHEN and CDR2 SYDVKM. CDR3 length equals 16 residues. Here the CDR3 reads CASSYIVSSYNSPLHF. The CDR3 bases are TGTGCCAGCAGCTACATAGTGAGCTCCTATAATTCACCCCTCCACTTT. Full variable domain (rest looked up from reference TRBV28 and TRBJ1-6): DVKVTQSSRYLVKRTGEKVFLECVQDMDHENMFWYRQDPGLGLRLIYFSYDVKMKEKGDIPEGYSVSREKKERFSLILESASTNQTSMYLCASSYIVSSYNSPLHFGNGTRLTVT.

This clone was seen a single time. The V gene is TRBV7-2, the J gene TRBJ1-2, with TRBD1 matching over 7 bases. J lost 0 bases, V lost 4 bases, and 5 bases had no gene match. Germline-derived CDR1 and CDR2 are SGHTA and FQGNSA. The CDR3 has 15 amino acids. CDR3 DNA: TGTGCCAGCAGCTCCACCGGGACAGCTAACTATGGCTACACCTTC. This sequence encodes CASSSTGTANYGYTF.

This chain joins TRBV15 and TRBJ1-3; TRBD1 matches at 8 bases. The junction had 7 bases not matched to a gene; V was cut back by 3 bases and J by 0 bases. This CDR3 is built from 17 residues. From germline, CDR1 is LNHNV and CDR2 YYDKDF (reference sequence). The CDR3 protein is CATSRETGVSSGNTIYF. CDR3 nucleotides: TGTGCCACCAGCAGGGAGACAGGGGTTAGCTCTGGAAACACCATATATTTT.

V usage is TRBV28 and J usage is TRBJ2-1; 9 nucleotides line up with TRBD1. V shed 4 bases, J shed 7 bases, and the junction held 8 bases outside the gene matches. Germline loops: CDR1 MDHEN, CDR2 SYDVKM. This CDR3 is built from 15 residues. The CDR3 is CASSSTGTGRNEQFF. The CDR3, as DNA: TGTGCCAGCAGTTCCACCGGGACAGGGAGGAATGAGCAGTTCTTC.

Here the CDR3 DNA reads TGTGCCAGCAGCGCATCAATGGTGGCGCAGTATTTT. Its protein product is CASSASMVAQYF. V gene TRBV5-8 combines with J gene TRBJ2-3, with unresolved D. Germline assignment: CDR1 SGHTS and CDR2 YDEGEE. V was cut by 4 bases and J by 10 bases, with 13 bases left in between. There are 12 residues in the CDR3.

The CDR3: CASSFVTGAAGKKLFF. As DNA, the CDR3 is TGCGCCAGCAGCTTTGTAACAGGGGCCGCGGGGAAAAAACTGTTTTTT. V and J are TRBV5-1 and TRBJ1-4; the match to TRBD1 covers 7 bases. The CDR3 is 16 amino acids. Losses at the gene ends were 2 bases for V and 9 bases for J; bases not matched to a gene: 13. Germline CDR1 is SGHRS and CDR2 is YFSETQ.

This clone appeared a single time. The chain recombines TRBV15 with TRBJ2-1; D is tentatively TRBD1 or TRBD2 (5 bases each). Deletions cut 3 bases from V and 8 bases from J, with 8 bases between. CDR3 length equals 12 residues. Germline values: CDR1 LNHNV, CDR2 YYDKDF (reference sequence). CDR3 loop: CATSSGADEQFF. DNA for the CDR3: TGTGCCACCAGCAGCGGGGCGGATGAGCAGTTCTTC.

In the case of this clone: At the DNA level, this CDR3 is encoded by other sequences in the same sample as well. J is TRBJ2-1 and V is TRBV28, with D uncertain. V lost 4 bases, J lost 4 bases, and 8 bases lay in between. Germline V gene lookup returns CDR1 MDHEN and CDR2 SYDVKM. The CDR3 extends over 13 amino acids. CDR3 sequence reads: CASSSSSYNEQFF. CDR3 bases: TGTGCCAGCAGTTCAAGTTCGTACAATGAGCAGTTCTTC.

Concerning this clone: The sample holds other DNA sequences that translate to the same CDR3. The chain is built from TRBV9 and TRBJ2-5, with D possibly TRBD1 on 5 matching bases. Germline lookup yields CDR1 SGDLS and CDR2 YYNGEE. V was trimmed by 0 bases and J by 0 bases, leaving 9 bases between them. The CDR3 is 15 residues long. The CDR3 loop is CASSVGAGNQETQYF. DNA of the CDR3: TGTGCCAGCAGCGTAGGGGCAGGGAACCAAGAGACCCAGTACTTC. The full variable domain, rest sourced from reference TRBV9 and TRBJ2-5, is DSGVTQTPKHLITATGQRVTLRCSPRSGDLSVYWYQQSLDQGLQFLIQYYNGEERAKGNILERFSAQQFPDLHSELNLSSLELGDSALYFCASSVGAGNQETQYFGPGTRLLVL.

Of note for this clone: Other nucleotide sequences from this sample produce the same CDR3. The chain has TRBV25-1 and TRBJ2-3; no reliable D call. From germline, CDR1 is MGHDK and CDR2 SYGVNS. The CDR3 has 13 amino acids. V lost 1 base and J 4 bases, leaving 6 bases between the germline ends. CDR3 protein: CASSESWADTQYF. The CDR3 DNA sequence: TGTGCCAGCAGTGAATCTTGGGCAGATACGCAGTATTTT.

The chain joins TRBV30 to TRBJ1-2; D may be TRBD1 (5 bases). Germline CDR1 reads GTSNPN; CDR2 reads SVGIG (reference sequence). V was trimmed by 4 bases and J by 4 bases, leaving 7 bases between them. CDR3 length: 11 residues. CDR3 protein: CAWTQGYGYTF. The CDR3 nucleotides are TGTGCCTGGACCCAGGGCTATGGCTACACCTTC.

DNA for the CDR3: TGTGCCAGCAGCTTAGGCCCAGGGTGGCAAGAGACCCAGTACTTC. Translation: CASSLGPGWQETQYF. This chain connects TRBV11-3 to TRBJ2-5; D is possibly TRBD1 (5 bases). The CDR3 extends over 15 amino acids. Germline CDR1 is SGHNT and CDR2 is YENEEA. V gave up 1 base and J gave up 2 bases, with 11 bases separating them.